This T cell receptor (beta chain) was observed in a study of identical twins. V lost 0 bases, J lost 9 bases, and 7 bases stayed unmatched. Germline values: CDR1 MNHEY, CDR2 SVGAGI. The CDR3 covers 16 residues. One entry per CDR3 protein, called by TCRdb with MiXCR from the 5' RACE reads. The sample records approximately 500,000 distinct CDR3 sequences, around 15% being singletons. General study points: Researchers caution that invariant MAIT and iNKT cells could partly confound zero-insertion analyses. Surplus twin overlap in beta out-of-frame sequences was less pronounced.

Many counts were recorded for this clonotype. Its antigen is unidentified. This sample was also put to use in a study of yellow fever vaccine responses in identical twins.

The chain joins TRBV6-5 to TRBJ2-2; the match to TRBD2 covers 10 bases. The sequence came from a woman aged 18 to 35 in good health. The sequenced sample was CD4+ T cells sorted from blood. The CDR3 nucleotides are TGTGCCAGCAGTTACTCGTTCACTAGCGGGGATCGGGAGCTGTTTTTT. Its translation is CASSYSFTSGDRELFF.